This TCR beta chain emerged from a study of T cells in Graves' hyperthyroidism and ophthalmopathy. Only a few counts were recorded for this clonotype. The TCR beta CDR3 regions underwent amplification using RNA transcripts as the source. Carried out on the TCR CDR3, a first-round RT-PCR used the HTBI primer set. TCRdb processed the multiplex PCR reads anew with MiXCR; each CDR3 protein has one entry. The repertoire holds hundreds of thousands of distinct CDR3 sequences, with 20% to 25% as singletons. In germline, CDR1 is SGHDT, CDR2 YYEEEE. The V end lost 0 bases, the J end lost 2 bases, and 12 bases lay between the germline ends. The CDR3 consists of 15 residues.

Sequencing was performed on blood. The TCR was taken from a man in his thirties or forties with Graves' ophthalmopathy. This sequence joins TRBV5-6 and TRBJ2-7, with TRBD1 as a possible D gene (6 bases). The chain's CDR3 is CASSLGGRGTYEQYF. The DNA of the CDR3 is TGTGCCAGCAGCTTGGGAGGCAGGGGTACCTACGAGCAGTACTTC.